Following are 30 T cell receptor beta chains from one sample sequenced in a study of blood T cells in healthy people across ages. The second PCR ran about 6 to 11 cycles with a sample-barcoded 5' primer and J-beta primers. TCRdb re-called the 5' RACE reads with MiXCR, one entry per CDR3 protein. The repertoire holds approximately 1,100,000 distinct CDR3 sequences, with roughly 45% as singletons. The sample was blood. The receptors originated from a woman aged 60-75 years in good health.

As to this clonotype: One junction end disagrees with the germline gene, perhaps due to a read error. The chain has TRBV5-1 and TRBJ2-5; 8 bases agree with TRBD1. Germline-derived CDR1 and CDR2 are SGHRS and YFSETQ. CDR3 size: 15 residues. Written as DNA, the CDR3 is TGCGCCAGCAGCTGGGGGGACAGGCAGCAAGAGACCCAGTACTTT. This translates into CASSWGDRQQETQYF.

The chain joins TRBV6-1 to TRBJ2-2, with D unresolved. V gave up 6 bases and J gave up 1 base, with 9 bases separating them. CDR1 is MNHNS, CDR2 SASEGT, per germline. The length of the CDR3 is 14 residues. CDR3 in DNA: TGTGCCAGCAGAGTTAGACAGAACACCGGGGAGCTGTTTTTT. The encoded protein is CASRVRQNTGELFF.

This clonotype was found a few times. This rearrangement joins TRBV29-1 to TRBJ2-5; 7 bases fit TRBD2. The DNA end is a closer match to TRBJ2-7, so the J assignment may be wrong. Germline-derived CDR1 and CDR2 are SQVTM and ANQGSEA. The CDR3 runs 13 residues. CDR3 in amino acids: CSVRGETSYEQYF. The CDR3, as DNA: TGCAGCGTTCGGGGGGAGACAAGCTACGAGCAGTACTTC.

CDR3 sequence reads: CASSTRLAGAKNIQYF. The CDR3 coding sequence is TGTGCCAGCAGCACCCGACTAGCGGGAGCCAAAAACATTCAGTACTTC. The chain is built from TRBV21-1 and TRBJ2-4; TRBD2 reflects the table's D call only, with no check against the DNA. TRBV21-1 is a known pseudogene. This CDR3 is built from 16 residues.

The chain employs TRBV28 and TRBJ2-5, with TRBD1 matching over 9 bases. The V gene's germline CDR1 is MDHEN and CDR2 SYDVKM. This CDR3 has 16 residues. V trimming: 6 bases; J trimming: 7 bases; junction bases outside the gene matches: 15. CDR3 sequence reads: CASSAPGQGPATTQYF. CDR3 DNA sequence: TGTGCCAGCAGCGCCCCGGGACAGGGTCCCGCGACGACCCAGTACTTC.

The genes are TRBV12-3 or TRBV12-4 and TRBJ2-7, with a weak D call TRBD1 (7 bases). The CDR3 spans 15 residues. Trimming left V 4 bases short and J 3 bases short, with 16 bases between. CDR3 DNA sequence: TGTGCCAGCAGTTACTCAGGGGGGAGGATCTACGAGCAGTACTTC. Its protein is CASSYSGGRIYEQYF.

This clonotype has a handful of counts. The J gene is TRBJ2-7, the V gene TRBV29-1, with D tentatively TRBD1 or TRBD2 (5 bases each). Germline CDR1 reads SQVTM; CDR2 reads ANQGSEA. V was clipped by 4 bases and J by 2 bases, with 24 bases between them. CDR3 length equals 17 residues. The CDR3 loop is CSVVWGTQNTNPYEQYF. The DNA of the CDR3 is TGCAGCGTTGTATGGGGGACGCAAAACACGAACCCCTACGAGCAGTACTTC.

The chain employs TRBV3-1 and TRBJ1-5; D not resolved. The germline V gene has CDR1 LGHDT and CDR2 YNNKEL (reference sequence). This CDR3 is 17 amino acids long. V was clipped by 1 base and J by 1 base, with 14 bases between them. The CDR3 region has the DNA TGTGCCAGCAGCCAAGGTGGCCAGATTTGGAGCAATCAGCCCCAGCATTTT. It specifies CASSQGGQIWSNQPQHF.

The chain's CDR3 is CSATTVLTGFSRDEQFF. In nucleotides, the CDR3 is TGCAGTGCTACAACCGTCCTTACGGGTTTTTCGAGGGATGAGCAGTTCTTC. This rearrangement joins TRBV20-1 to TRBJ2-1; D is perhaps TRBD2 (5 bases). In germline, CDR1 is DFQATT, CDR2 SNEGSKA (reference sequence). The CDR3 loop spans 17 amino acids. The V gene lost 4 bases and the J gene lost 8 bases, with 27 bases spanning the gap.

The J gene is TRBJ2-1, the V gene TRBV7-2; 13 bases are shared with TRBD2. Germline trimming cut 4 bases from V and 0 bases from J; bases unmatched to any gene: 6. Germline V gives CDR1 SGHTA, CDR2 FQGNSA. This CDR3 is built from 18 residues. The CDR3 sequence: CASSSGLAGTSSYNEQFF. For the CDR3, the DNA is TGTGCCAGCAGCTCGGGACTAGCGGGGACGAGCTCCTACAATGAGCAGTTCTTC.

This clonotype was found a few times. The chain combines TRBV2 with TRBJ2-3, with 12 bases matching TRBD2. The CDR3 consists of 15 residues. Germline loops: CDR1 SNHLY, CDR2 FYNNEI. V lost 4 bases and J lost 6; bases outside the gene matches: 5. CDR3 sequence reads: CASSASGRASDTQYF. The CDR3 DNA sequence: TGTGCCAGCAGTGCTAGCGGGAGGGCATCCGATACGCAGTATTTT.

Only one count was recorded for this clonotype. The chain couples TRBV10-3 to TRBJ2-1; 9 bases are shared with TRBD2. The CDR3 is 15 amino acids. V was pared by 10 bases and J by 4 bases, with 11 bases of the junction left unmatched. Germline CDR1 reads ENHRY; CDR2 reads SYGVKD. CDR3 nucleotides: TGTGCCACCAGGTCCGGGACTAGCAGTTACAATGAGCAGTTCTTC. This codes for CATRSGTSSYNEQFF.

In this sample, this clonotype turned up a few times. V gene TRBV4-1 combines with J gene TRBJ2-1; 12 bases align to TRBD2. The V and J ends lost 1 base and 5 bases, in that order; junction bases with no gene match: 3. Germline assignment: CDR1 MGHRA and CDR2 YSYEKL. The CDR3 has 16 residues. The CDR3 spells CASSQGTSGKNNEQFF. The DNA for the CDR3 is TGCGCCAGCAGCCAAGGGACTAGCGGGAAAAACAATGAGCAGTTCTTC.

The chain recombines TRBV4-1 with TRBJ1-1, with TRBD1 matching 11 bases. Per the germline V gene, CDR1 is MGHRA and CDR2 is YSYEKL. CDR3 length equals 15 residues. The ends lost 4 bases at V and 3 bases at J; junction bases unmatched: 4. The chain's CDR3 is CASSRTGGADTEAFF. The CDR3 bases are TGCGCCAGCAGCCGGACAGGGGGCGCGGACACTGAAGCTTTCTTT.

This chain connects TRBV14 to TRBJ2-2; D is unresolved. This CDR3 is built from 14 residues. Trimming took 2 bases from V and 3 from J, leaving 7 bases between them. The germline gives CDR1 SGHDN, CDR2 FVKESK. The CDR3 is CASSQIRYTGELFF. The CDR3, as DNA: TGTGCCAGCAGCCAAATACGGTACACCGGGGAGCTGTTTTTT. Combining the CDR3 with reference TRBV14 and TRBJ2-2 gives the whole variable domain EAGVTQFPSHSVIEKGQTVTLRCDPISGHDNLYWYRRVMGKEIKFLLHFVKESKQDESGMPNNRFLAERTGGTYSTLKVQPAELEDSGVYFCASSQIRYTGELFFGEGSRLTVL.

This clonotype appeared a few times. This sequence joins TRBV14 and TRBJ2-7; no clear D gene. Germline CDR1 is SGHDN and CDR2 is FVKESK. Trimming stripped 0 bases from V and 6 bases from J, with 3 bases between. The CDR3 length is 11 residues. This CDR3 is CASSQEPEQYF. CDR3 nucleotide sequence: TGTGCCAGCAGCCAAGAACCCGAGCAGTACTTC.

V is TRBV6-1 and J is TRBJ2-1, with 10 bases aligning to TRBD2. Trimming removed 2 bases from V and 0 bases from J; junction bases left unmatched: 7. This CDR3 comprises 18 residues. The V gene's germline CDR1 is MNHNS and CDR2 SASEGT. CDR3: CASSELVAGGRSYNEQFF. The CDR3 DNA follows: TGTGCCAGCAGTGAATTGGTAGCGGGAGGCCGCTCCTACAATGAGCAGTTCTTC.

V is TRBV20-1 and J is TRBJ2-3; 7 bases map to TRBD2. Germline values: CDR1 DFQATT, CDR2 SNEGSKA (reference sequence). The CDR3 is made up of 11 amino acids. The CDR3 DNA reads TGCAATGGGAAAGCGGGGGATACGCAGTATTTT. Its protein is CNGKAGDTQYF.

The CDR3 coding sequence is TGTGCCTGGAGTCCGCTGCCAGATACGCAGTATTTT. It translates to CAWSPLPDTQYF. The chain joins TRBV30 to TRBJ2-3; D unresolved. The CDR3 loop spans 12 amino acids. Between the trimmed V and J ends, which lost 2 bases and 4 bases, there was a span of 7 bases. CDR1 is GTSNPN and CDR2 is SVGIG in the germline V gene (reference sequence).

The CDR3 sequence: CASSPLGRGNEQFF. In nucleotides, the CDR3 is TGCGCCAGCAGCCCCCTCGGGAGAGGCAATGAGCAGTTCTTC. The chain couples TRBV4-1 to TRBJ2-1; a weak D match, TRBD2 (6 bases). This CDR3 has 14 amino acids. CDR1 is MGHRA and CDR2 is YSYEKL in the germline V gene. Trimming shortened V by 4 bases and J by 6 bases, and 13 bases separated the two germline ends.

This clonotype was counted only a few times. The CDR3 protein is CSARDQRAEAFF. CDR3 DNA: TGCAGTGCTAGAGATCAGCGGGCTGAAGCTTTCTTT. The rearrangement links TRBV20-1 to TRBJ1-1; unclear D gene. Germline CDR1 DFQATT, CDR2 SNEGSKA (reference sequence). V dropped 0 bases and J dropped 6 bases, with 8 bases sitting between them. The length of the CDR3 is 12 residues.

The chain carries TRBV6-6 and TRBJ2-7; TRBD2 matches 15 bases. Germline assignment: CDR1 MNHNY and CDR2 SVGAGI (reference sequence). Trimming at V came to 5 bases and at J to 2 bases, leaving 7 bases not matched to a gene. The CDR3 extends over 17 amino acids. In DNA form, the CDR3 reads TGTGCCAGCAGTCCCGGACTAGCGGGAGGGCTGACCTACGAGCAGTACTTC. Translated, it gives CASSPGLAGGLTYEQYF.

This clonotype has a handful of counts. The chain is built from TRBV29-1 and TRBJ2-7, with 9 bases lining up with TRBD2. The V gene's germline CDR1 is SQVTM and CDR2 ANQGSEA. CDR3 size: 15 residues. Trimming removed 7 bases from V and 6 bases from J; junction bases left unmatched: 16. CDR3 sequence reads: CSARSGREGLSEQYF. The CDR3 DNA reads TGCAGCGCCAGGAGCGGGCGGGAGGGCCTCTCCGAGCAGTACTTC.

J is TRBJ1-4 and V is TRBV12-5, with D tentatively TRBD1 (5 bases). The CDR3 extends over 15 amino acids. Germline lookup yields CDR1 LGHNT and CDR2 FRNRAP. Trimming removed 2 bases at V and 5 bases at J, with 12 bases between. Here the CDR3 reads CASGLRGIGNEKLFF. CDR3 nucleotides: TGTGCTAGTGGTTTGCGGGGGATTGGAAATGAAAAACTGTTTTTT.

The CDR3 nucleotides are TGTGCCAGCAGATTACAGGGGCGATGGGAGACCCAGTACTTC. This sequence encodes CASRLQGRWETQYF. V is TRBV25-1 and J is TRBJ2-5; 7 nucleotides align to TRBD1. Trimming removed 6 bases from V and 5 bases from J; junction bases left unmatched: 9. The CDR3 contains 14 residues. CDR1 and CDR2 (germline): MGHDK, SYGVNS.

CDR3 nucleotide sequence: TGTGCCAGCAGCGCCACAGGGGGCAATCGTTACACTGAAGCTTTCTTT. Encoded protein: CASSATGGNRYTEAFF. The chain has TRBV7-3 and TRBJ1-1; 9 positions agree with TRBD1. The CDR3 sequence is 16 residues long. Germline V lookup: CDR1 SGHTA, CDR2 FQGTGA. The V segment lost 5 bases and the J segment 3 bases; nucleotides outside the gene matches: 10.

This clonotype occurred a few times. The chain is built from TRBV20-1 and TRBJ2-4; the D is unclear. Germline V gene lookup returns CDR1 DFQATT and CDR2 SNEGSKA (reference sequence). The CDR3 is made up of 12 amino acids. V shed 8 bases and J shed 6 bases, with 14 bases lying between them. The CDR3 region is CSLSRGGNIQYF. As DNA, the CDR3 is TGCAGTTTAAGTCGCGGCGGAAACATTCAGTACTTC.

This clonotype was counted a few times. V usage is TRBV27 and J usage is TRBJ1-2; TRBD1 agrees at 7 bases. The ends lost 5 bases at V and 4 bases at J; junction bases unmatched: 7. The CDR3 contains 14 residues. Germline CDR1 and CDR2: MNHEY and SMNVEV (reference sequence). As DNA, the CDR3 is TGTGCCAGCAGTAAAGACAGGGACGCCTATGGCTACACCTTC. Residues: CASSKDRDAYGYTF.

This clonotype has only a few counts. The chain employs TRBV6-6 and TRBJ2-1; 9 nucleotides match TRBD1. The CDR3 has 14 amino acids. In germline, CDR1 is MNHNY, CDR2 SVGAGI (reference sequence). Unmatched junction bases numbered 9, after V lost 6 bases and J lost 9 bases. This CDR3 reads CASRKDRGDLEQFF. In nucleotides, the CDR3 is TGTGCCAGCAGAAAAGACAGGGGGGACCTTGAGCAGTTCTTC.

This clonotype has a handful of counts. One end of the junction is discordant with germline, which a read error may explain. The chain couples TRBV2 to TRBJ2-5; 7 bases are a match to TRBD2. The length of the CDR3 is 14 residues. Germline CDR1 SNHLY, CDR2 FYNNEI. As DNA, the CDR3 is TGTGCCAGCAGGGAAGGACTAGTCTCAGAGACCCAGTACTTC. As protein: CASREGLVSETQYF.